This T cell receptor (beta chain) was recovered during a study of T cells and Merkel cell carcinoma outcomes. Looked up from germline, CDR1 is MDHEN and CDR2 is SYDVKM. CDR3 length equals 16 residues. The germline V and J ends were trimmed by 7 bases and 1 base, with 19 bases remaining between them. Sequenced by immunoSEQ multiplex PCR; TCRdb stores in-frame clones only, minus some. The repertoire holds 13,000 to 15,000 clones, over 85% seen once, with roughly 2% in the top ten. Material for sequencing was tumor tissue from Merkel cell carcinoma. The chain carries TRBV28 and TRBJ1-2; a possible D gene is TRBD1 (6 bases). The TCR was taken from a human donor with Merkel cell carcinoma. CDR3 residues: CASTPLQGPRNYGYTF. Here the CDR3 DNA reads TGTGCCAGCACCCCGCTGCAGGGGCCCCGTAACTATGGCTACACCTTC.